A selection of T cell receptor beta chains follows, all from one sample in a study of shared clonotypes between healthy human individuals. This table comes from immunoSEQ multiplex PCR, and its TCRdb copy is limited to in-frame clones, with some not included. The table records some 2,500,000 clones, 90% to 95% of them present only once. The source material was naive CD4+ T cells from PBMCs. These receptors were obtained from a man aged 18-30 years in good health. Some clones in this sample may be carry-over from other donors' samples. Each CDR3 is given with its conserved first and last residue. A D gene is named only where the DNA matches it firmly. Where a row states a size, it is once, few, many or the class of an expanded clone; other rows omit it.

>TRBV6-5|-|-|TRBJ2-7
TGTGCCAGCAGTTACCGCGCAGGGCCTGCCTACGAGCAGTACTTC
CASSYRAGPAYEQYF
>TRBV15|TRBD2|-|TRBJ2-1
TGTGCCACCAGCAGATCGAAGTACGTAGCGGGAGAGGTCAATGAGCAGTTCTTC
CATSRSKYVAGEVNEQFF
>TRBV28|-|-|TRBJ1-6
TGTGCCAGCAGTTTATTGCAGGGAAATTCACCCCTCCACTTT
CASSLLQGNSPLHF
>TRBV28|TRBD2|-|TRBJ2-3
TGTGCCAGCAGTTTGTTCAGGGCCCCACTCACTAGCGGGAGGCTTTTGCGGGATACGCAGTATTTT
CASSLFRAPLTSGRLLRDTQYF
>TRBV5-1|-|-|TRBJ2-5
TGCGCCAGCGCGGGCCCAGGACACTTCCAAGAGACCCAGTACTTC
CASAGPGHFQETQYF
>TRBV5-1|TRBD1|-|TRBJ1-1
TGCGCCAGCAGCGTCGGGACAGGGGTTGTTTTCTTT
CASSVGTGVVFF
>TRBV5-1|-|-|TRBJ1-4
TGCGCCAGCCGGCGTTGGGCCGCCGGAGATGAAGAACTGTTTTTT
CASRRWAAGDEELFF
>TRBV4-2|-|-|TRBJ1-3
TGTGCCAGCAGCCCCGGGGCTGTGATATCTGGAAACACCATATATTTT
CASSPGAVISGNTIYF
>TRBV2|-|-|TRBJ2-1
TGTGCCAGCAGTGAGGGCTGGAGCTCCTACAATGAGCAGTTCTTC
CASSEGWSSYNEQFF
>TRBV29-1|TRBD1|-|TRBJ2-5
TGCAGCGTTGAAAAGGGGACAGGGGTTCCGGAGACCCAGTACTTC
CSVEKGTGVPETQYF
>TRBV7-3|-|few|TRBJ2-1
TGTGCCAGCAGCGGGATACCCGGTGAGCAGTTCTTC
CASSGIPGEQFF
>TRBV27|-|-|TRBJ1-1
TGTGCCAGCGGCGAAGGGACTGAAGCTTTCTTT
CASGEGTEAFF
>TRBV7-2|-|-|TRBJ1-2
TGTGCCAGCAGCTTAGAAGTAGGGGGAGGCTACACCTTC
CASSLEVGGGYTF
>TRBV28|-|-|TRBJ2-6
TGTGCCAGCAGAAGTCAGGGACGGGCTCCTGGGGCCAACGTCCTGACTTTC
CASRSQGRAPGANVLTF
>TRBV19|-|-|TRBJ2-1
TGTGCCAGTAGTATTTTTCGGCGGGGGCCTATTGAGCAGTTCTTC
CASSIFRRGPIEQFF
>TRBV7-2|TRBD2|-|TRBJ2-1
TGTGCCAGCAGCTTATATCCTCCGCGGGAGGTGTACAATGAGCAGTTCTTC
CASSLYPPREVYNEQFF
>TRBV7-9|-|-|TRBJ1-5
TGTGCCAGCAACAACCGTGGGGATCAGCCCCAGCATTTT
CASNNRGDQPQHF
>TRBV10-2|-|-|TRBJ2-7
TGCGCCAGCAGTGAGGCGGGGCTCCCAACCTACGAGCAGTACTTC
CASSEAGLPTYEQYF
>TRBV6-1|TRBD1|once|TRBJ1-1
TGTGCCAGCAGTGCTGACAGGGTCACTGAAGCTTTCTTT
CASSADRVTEAFF
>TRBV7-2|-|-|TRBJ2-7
TGTGCCAGCAGCTCGCGGAGTGGCTCCTACGAGCAGTACTTC
CASSSRSGSYEQYF
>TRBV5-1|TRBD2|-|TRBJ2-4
TGCGCCAGCAGCTTATCCGGGACTAGCGGGGGACAAAACATTCAGTACTTC
CASSLSGTSGGQNIQYF
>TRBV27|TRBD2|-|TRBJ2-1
TGTGCCAGCAGTCCCCCCCGGGGTAGCGGGAGGGCCTGGTACAATGAGCAGTTCTTC
CASSPPRGSGRAWYNEQFF
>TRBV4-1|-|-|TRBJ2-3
TGCGCCAGCAGCCAACGGGCAGGGGACACAGATACGCAGTATTTT
CASSQRAGDTDTQYF
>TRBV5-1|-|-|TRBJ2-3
TGCGCCAGCAGCGACCCCGGTAGTGGGACAGATACGCAGTATTTT
CASSDPGSGTDTQYF
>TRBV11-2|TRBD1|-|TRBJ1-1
TGTGCCAGCAGCTTAGCACCACAGGGGATTGAAGCTTTCTTT
CASSLAPQGIEAFF
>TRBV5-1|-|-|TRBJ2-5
TGCGCCAGCAGCTTGGCGGGTAACCAAGAGACCCAGTACTTC
CASSLAGNQETQYF
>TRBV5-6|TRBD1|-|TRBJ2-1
TGTGCCAGCAGTTCAGTAGGGACAGGGGGAGTCAATGAGCAGTTCTTC
CASSSVGTGGVNEQFF
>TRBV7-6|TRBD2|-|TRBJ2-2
TGTGCCAGCCGTGGGCTAGCGGGACCCGGGGAGCTGTTTTTT
CASRGLAGPGELFF
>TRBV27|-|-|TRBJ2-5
TGTGCCAGCAGTTTCAGGAACCAAGAGACCCAGTACTTC
CASSFRNQETQYF
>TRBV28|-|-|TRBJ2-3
TGTGCCAGCAGTCCCGGAGGGAGGGATACGCAGTATTTT
CASSPGGRDTQYF
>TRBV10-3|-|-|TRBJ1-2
TGTGCCATCAGTGAGGCTGGGTTCCATGGCTACACCTTC
CAISEAGFHGYTF
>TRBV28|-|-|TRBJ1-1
TGTGCCAGCAGTTTAATATCCGTCACTGAAGCTTTCTTT
CASSLISVTEAFF
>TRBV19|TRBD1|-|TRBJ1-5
TGTGCCAGCCGGACCCCGGGACAGGGGGCGAAAGGCAATCAGCCCCAGCATTTT
CASRTPGQGAKGNQPQHF
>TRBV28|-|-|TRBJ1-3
TGTGCCAGCAGTTTCGGGGGAGACCGTGGAAACACCATATATTTT
CASSFGGDRGNTIYF
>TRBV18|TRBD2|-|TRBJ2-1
TGTGCCAGCTCACCAGGACTAGCGGGAGGTACTGAGCAGTTCTTC
CASSPGLAGGTEQFF
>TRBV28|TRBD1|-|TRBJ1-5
TGTGCCAGCTCTCTGGGGACAGCATATCAGCCCCAGCATTTT
CASSLGTAYQPQHF
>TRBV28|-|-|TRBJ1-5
TGTGCCAGCAGTTTGGTTTATAAGGTGATAATTCAGCCCCAGCATTTT
CASSLVYKVIIQPQHF
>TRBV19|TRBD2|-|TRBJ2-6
TGTGCCAGTGGGACTAGCGGGACCTACTACTCTGGGGCCAACGTCCTGACTTTC
CASGTSGTYYSGANVLTF
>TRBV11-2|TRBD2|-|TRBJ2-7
TGTGCCAGCAGCTGGACTAGCGGGAGATACGAGCAGTACTTC
CASSWTSGRYEQYF
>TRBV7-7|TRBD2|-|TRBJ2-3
TGTGCCAGCAGCTTACGTCCTAGGACTAGCGGCCCCACAGATACGCAGTATTTT
CASSLRPRTSGPTDTQYF
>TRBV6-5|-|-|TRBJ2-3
TGTGCCAGCAGTACCCTGGGGAGGGGGTCAGATACGCAGTATTTT
CASSTLGRGSDTQYF
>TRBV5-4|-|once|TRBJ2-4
TGTGCCAGCAGCTTTGCCGGATTAGCCAAAAACATTCAGTACTTC
CASSFAGLAKNIQYF
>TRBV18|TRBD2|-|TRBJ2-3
TGTGCCAGCTCACGTCGACTAGCGGGAGAGTTAGATACGCAGTATTTT
CASSRRLAGELDTQYF
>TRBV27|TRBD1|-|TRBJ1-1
TGTGCCAGCAGTTCGGACAGGGGGGCCAACACTGAAGCTTTCTTT
CASSSDRGANTEAFF
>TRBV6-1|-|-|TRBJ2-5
TGTGCCAGCAGAGAGCAAGAGACCCAGTACTTC
CASREQETQYF
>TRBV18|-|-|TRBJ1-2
TGTGCCAGCTCACCCTCGGCGTCCGCCAACTATGGCTACACCTTC
CASSPSASANYGYTF
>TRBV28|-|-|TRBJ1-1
TGTGCCAGCAGTTTGGGGCAGGTGGGGGTCACTGAAGCTTTCTTT
CASSLGQVGVTEAFF
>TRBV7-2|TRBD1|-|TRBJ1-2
TGTGCCAGCAGCTTAGCCGGGACAGCCCTGGGCTACACCTTC
CASSLAGTALGYTF
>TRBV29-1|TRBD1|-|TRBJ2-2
TGCAGCGTTGTTAGTCAGGGGGCAGAGGGCGGGGAGCTGTTTTTT
CSVVSQGAEGGELFF
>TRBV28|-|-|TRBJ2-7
TGTGCCAGCCGTTTGGGGGGGGCCACGGACTACGAGCAGTACTTC
CASRLGGATDYEQYF
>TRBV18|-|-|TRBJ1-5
TGTGCCAGCTCACCAGTAGCAAATCAGCCCCAGCATTTT
CASSPVANQPQHF
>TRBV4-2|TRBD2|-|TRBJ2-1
TGTGCCAGCAGCCAACCTGGGACTAGCGGGGGCACCTACAATGAGCAGTTCTTC
CASSQPGTSGGTYNEQFF
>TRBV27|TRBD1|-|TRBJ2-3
TGTGCCAGCAGTTCACGACAGGGAGCCACAGATACGCAGTATTTT
CASSSRQGATDTQYF
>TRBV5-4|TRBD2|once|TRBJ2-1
TGTGCCAGCAGCTCTTCGGGACTAGCGGGAGCCCCCAGGCAGTTCTTC
CASSSSGLAGAPRQFF
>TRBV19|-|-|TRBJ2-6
TGTGCCAGTAGTATCTCCTCTGGGGCCAACGTCCTGACTTTC
CASSISSGANVLTF
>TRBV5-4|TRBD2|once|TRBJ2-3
TGTGCCAGCAGCCAGAAAGGGACTAGCGGGGCTCCCCCCGCGCAGTATTTT
CASSQKGTSGAPPAQYF
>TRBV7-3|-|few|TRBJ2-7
TGTGCCAGCAGCTTAACGGGGTACGAGCAGTACTTC
CASSLTGYEQYF
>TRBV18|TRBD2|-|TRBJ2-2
TGTGCCAGCTCGAGACCCGGGACTAGCGGGAGGGCCGGAACCGGGGAGCTGTTTTTT
CASSRPGTSGRAGTGELFF
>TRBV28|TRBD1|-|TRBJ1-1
TGTGCCAGCAGTCCGCACAGGGGTTTCACTGAAGCTTTCTTT
CASSPHRGFTEAFF
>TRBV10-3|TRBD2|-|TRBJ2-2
TGTGCCATCAGTCCCCGCCGACTAGCGGCGAACACCGGGGAGCTGTTTTTT
CAISPRRLAANTGELFF